This record looks at one T cell receptor (beta chain) sequence and its context. Antigen unknown. Every subset's genomic DNA went evenly onto several immunoSEQ plates. Here immunoSEQ multiplex PCR was the method, and the copy in TCRdb shows in-frame clones only, minus some. The data hold under 150,000 clones, with around two thirds observed a single time. The sample belongs to a study of shared clonotypes between healthy human individuals. Study findings and constraints: Researchers found naive subsets generally carried larger estimated richness than memory subsets.

Trimming cost V 4 bases and J 2 bases; bases outside gene matches: 8. The CDR3 has 15 amino acids. Germline V lookup: CDR1 SGHVS, CDR2 FQNEAQ. The sample was memory CD8+ T cells sorted from blood. This sample's subset: CD45RO+ cells pooled with CCR7-negative TemRA cells. This clonotype was sampled from a woman in her thirties in good health. This chain connects TRBV7-8 to TRBJ2-7; 7 nucleotides align to TRBD2. The CDR3 DNA is TGTGCCAGCAGCTACCCCGGGACTACCACCTACGAGCAGTACTTC. This codes for CASSYPGTTTYEQYF.